This T cell receptor beta chain was identified during a study of blood T cell repertoires in COVID-19. About the research overall: The samples span acute and convalescent COVID-19 from the United States, Italy and Spain.

As originally analysed: Reference gene primer amplification gave nucleated cell count estimates. TCRdb's table, derived via immunoSEQ multiplex PCR, lists solely in-frame clones and lacks some. The V and J calls and the clone size are those of that table, but D and trimming were determined from the DNA. The sample contains around 190,000 clones, more than 80% of which appear only once. The CDR3 contains 14 residues. V was cut by 2 bases and J by 4 bases, with 8 bases left in between. Germline-derived CDR1 and CDR2 are MRHNA and SNTAGT. The chain couples TRBV6-4 to TRBJ2-2, with TRBD2 as a possible D gene (6 bases). The sequencing sample was made of peripheral blood. The sequence came from a woman aged 55-75 years with acute or convalescent COVID-19. As DNA, the CDR3 is TGTGCCAGCAGTGACAAGGGAGGCACCGGGGAGCTGTTTTTT. Its translation: CASSDKGGTGELFF.